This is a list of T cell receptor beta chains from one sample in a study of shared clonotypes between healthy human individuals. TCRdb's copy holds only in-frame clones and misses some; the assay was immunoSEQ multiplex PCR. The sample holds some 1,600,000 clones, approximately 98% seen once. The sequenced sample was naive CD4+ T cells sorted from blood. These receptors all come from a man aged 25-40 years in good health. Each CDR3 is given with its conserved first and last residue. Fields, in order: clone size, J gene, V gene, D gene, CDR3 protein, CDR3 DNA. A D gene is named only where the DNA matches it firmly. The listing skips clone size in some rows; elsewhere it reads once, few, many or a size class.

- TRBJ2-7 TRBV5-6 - CASSFGRRAVEYF TGTGCCAGCAGCTTTGGACGGAGAGCCGTGGAGTACTTC
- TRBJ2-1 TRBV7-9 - CASSFPRGEQFF TGTGCCAGCAGCTTTCCTAGAGGTGAGCAGTTCTTC
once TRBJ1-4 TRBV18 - CASSPSGNEKLFF TGTGCCAGCTCACCTTCAGGCAATGAAAAACTGTTTTTT
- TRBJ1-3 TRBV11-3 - CASSLGGGTGNTIYF TGTGCCAGCAGCTTAGGAGGAGGTACTGGAAACACCATATATTTT
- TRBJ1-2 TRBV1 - CTSSQEGQGTGYGYTF TGCACCAGCAGCCAGGAGGGACAGGGAACGGGCTATGGCTACACCTTC
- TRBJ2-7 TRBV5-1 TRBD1 CASSSGQGIKEQYF TGCGCCAGCAGCTCGGGACAGGGAATAAAGGAGCAGTACTTC
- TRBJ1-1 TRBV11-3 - CASSSDSRATEAFF TGTGCCAGCAGCTCCGACAGTAGGGCCACTGAAGCTTTCTTT
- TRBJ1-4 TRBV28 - CASQKREKLFF TGTGCCAGCCAGAAGCGGGAAAAACTGTTTTTT
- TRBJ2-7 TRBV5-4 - CASSFRGARAYYEQYF TGTGCCAGCAGCTTTAGGGGTGCCAGGGCCTACTACGAGCAGTACTTC
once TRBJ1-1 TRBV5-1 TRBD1 CASSLDRGLNTEAFF TGCGCCAGCAGCCTAGACAGGGGGTTGAACACTGAAGCTTTCTTT
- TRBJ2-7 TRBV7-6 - CASSLRLAYEQYF TGTGCCAGCAGCCTAAGACTGGCGTACGAGCAGTACTTC
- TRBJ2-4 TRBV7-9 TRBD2 CASSSRGAKNIQYF TGTGCCAGCAGCTCGCGGGGGGCCAAAAACATTCAGTACTTC
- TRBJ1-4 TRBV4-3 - CASSLELDNRLFF TGCGCCAGCAGCCTCGAGCTAGATAATCGGCTGTTTTTT
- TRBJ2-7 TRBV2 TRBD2 CASSDHTGTSVLAYEQYF TGTGCCAGCAGCGATCACACCGGGACTAGCGTATTGGCCTACGAGCAGTACTTC
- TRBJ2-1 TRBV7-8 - CASSLGQYSEQFF TGTGCCAGCAGCTTAGGACAGTACTCTGAGCAGTTCTTC
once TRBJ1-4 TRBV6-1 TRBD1 CASSETGVSNEKLFF TGTGCCAGCAGTGAGACAGGGGTTTCAAATGAAAAACTGTTTTTT
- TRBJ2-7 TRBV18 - CASSPAWQTYEQYF TGTGCCAGCTCTCCCGCCTGGCAGACCTACGAGCAGTACTTC
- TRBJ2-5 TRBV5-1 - CASSLDFRETQYF TGCGCCAGCAGCTTGGATTTCAGAGAGACCCAGTACTTC
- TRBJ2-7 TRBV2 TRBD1 CASRLESGQLSYEQYF TGTGCCAGCAGGTTGGAATCGGGACAGCTTTCCTACGAGCAGTACTTC
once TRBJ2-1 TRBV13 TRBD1 CASSIRQGAVDEQFF TGTGCCAGCAGCATAAGACAGGGGGCGGTTGATGAGCAGTTCTTC
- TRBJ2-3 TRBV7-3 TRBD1 CASSLKGSRGLGWDTQYF TGTGCCAGCAGCTTAAAGGGATCCAGGGGGCTCGGGTGGGATACGCAGTATTTT
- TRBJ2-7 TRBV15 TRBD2 CATSIRTSTDEQYF TGTGCCACCAGCATCCGGACTAGCACCGACGAGCAGTACTTC
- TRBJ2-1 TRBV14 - CASSAGSYNEQFF TGTGCCAGCAGCGCCGGTTCCTACAATGAGCAGTTCTTC
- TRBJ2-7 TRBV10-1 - CASSDPGQGGRQYF TGCGCCAGCAGTGACCCGGGGCAGGGGGGGAGGCAGTACTTC
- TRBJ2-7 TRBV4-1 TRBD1 CASSPPGRDRRNEQYF TGCGCCAGCAGCCCGCCCGGCCGGGACAGAAGGAACGAGCAGTACTTC
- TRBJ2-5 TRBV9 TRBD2 CASSPAVAGGLETQYF TGTGCCAGCAGCCCAGCAGTAGCGGGAGGGCTAGAGACCCAGTACTTC
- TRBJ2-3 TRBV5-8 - CASSLSGIYTDTQYF TGTGCCAGCAGCTTGTCGGGGATATACACAGATACGCAGTATTTT
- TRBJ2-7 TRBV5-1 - CASSVLGSAEQYF TGCGCCAGCAGCGTACTAGGTTCGGCCGAGCAGTACTTC
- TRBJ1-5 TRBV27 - CASRGRYSNQPQHF TGTGCCAGCAGGGGCCGGTATAGCAATCAGCCCCAGCATTTT
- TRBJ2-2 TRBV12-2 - CASRTGGNTGELFF TGTGCAAGTCGGACAGGGGGTAACACCGGGGAGCTGTTTTTT
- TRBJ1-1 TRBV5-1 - CASSLAGLDTEAFF TGCGCCAGCAGCTTGGCCGGGTTGGACACTGAAGCTTTCTTT
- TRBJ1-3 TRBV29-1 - CSVERRNGNTIYF TGCAGCGTTGAGCGTAGAAATGGAAACACCATATATTTT
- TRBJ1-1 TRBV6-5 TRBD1 CASSYGQGSEAFF TGTGCCAGCAGTTACGGACAGGGTTCGGAAGCTTTCTTT
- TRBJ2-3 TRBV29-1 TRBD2 CSVVGRAADTQYF TGCAGCGTTGTTGGGAGGGCCGCAGATACGCAGTATTTT
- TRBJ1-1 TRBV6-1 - CASSEAGRPEAFF TGTGCCAGCAGCGAAGCGGGTAGGCCCGAAGCTTTCTTT
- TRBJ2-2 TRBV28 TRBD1 CASSTRVDRGRVTGELFF TGTGCCAGCAGCACCAGGGTAGACAGGGGGCGCGTCACCGGGGAGCTGTTTTTT
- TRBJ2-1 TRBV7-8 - CASSLFREEALNEQFF TGTGCCAGCAGCTTATTCAGGGAAGAAGCCCTTAATGAGCAGTTCTTC
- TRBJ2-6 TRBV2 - CASIYRTDRANVLTF TGTGCCAGCATTTACCGGACGGATAGGGCCAACGTCCTGACTTTC
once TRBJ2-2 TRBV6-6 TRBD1 CASSQGTGGYTGELFF TGTGCCAGCAGTCAAGGGACAGGGGGTTACACCGGGGAGCTGTTTTTT
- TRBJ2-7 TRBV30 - CAWIGGSYEQYF TGTGCCTGGATCGGGGGATCCTACGAGCAGTACTTC
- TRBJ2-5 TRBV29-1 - CSVPGRVMLETQYF TGCAGCGTTCCCGGCAGGGTTATGTTGGAGACCCAGTACTTC
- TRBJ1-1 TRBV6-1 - CASTPLSGTEAFF TGTGCCAGCACTCCCCTGAGTGGGACTGAAGCTTTCTTT
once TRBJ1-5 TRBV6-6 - CASTPGGPQHF TGTGCCAGCACCCCGGGGGGTCCCCAGCATTTT
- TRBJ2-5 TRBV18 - CASPHPFGGWETQYF TGTGCCAGCCCACACCCCTTTGGGGGATGGGAGACCCAGTACTTC